This note documents a single T cell receptor (beta chain) sequence. What it binds is not known. The PCR contained 60 Vbeta and 13 Jbeta primers. Profiling relied on immunoSEQ multiplex PCR, and the TCRdb table lists in-frame clones only, not all of them. This sample carries around 150,000 clones, roughly 79% of them seen once, and the ten largest clones take roughly 7%. This entry comes from a study of cytomegalovirus exposure and HLA in healthy donors. Study-wide points: A few of the chains that were CMV-associated were confirmed in vitro to be specific for CMV antigens. Sequences of the TCR beta chain were said to predict the HLA-A and HLA-B alleles of most subjects accurately. The likely origin of a cluster of highly shared sequence variants was a sequencing artifact.

At sampling all donors were nominally healthy, likely with unrecorded immune exposures. Germline V CDR1 and CDR2: GTSNPN, SVGIG (reference sequence). The CDR3 sequence is 16 residues long. Between the trimmed V and J ends, which lost 0 bases and 0 bases, there was a span of 13 bases. The clonotype originates from a male donor in good health and CMV-seropositive. The sample was PBMCs. The rearrangement links TRBV30 to TRBJ2-3; D remains unclear. As DNA, the CDR3 is TGTGCCTGGAGTGTAATGAAGACTGATAGCACAGATACGCAGTATTTT. This translates into CAWSVMKTDSTDTQYF.